Included here is one TCR beta chain sequence, with context. The target antigen is unknown. Drawing of peripheral blood yielded about 9.6 milliliters from each donor. The germline V gene has CDR1 MNHEY and CDR2 SVGEGT. CDR3 size: 14 residues. J was trimmed by 2 bases and V by 6 bases; bases with no gene match: 2. These data come from a study of blood T cells in healthy people across ages. Overall study results and limits: Expanded clonotype changes were possibly confounded by unknown donor CMV status. Long-lived donors had more naive CD4+ cells and higher diversity than aged donors. While age rose, TCR beta diversity per million T cells dropped in a roughly linear way.

Primed by a sample-barcoded 5' primer and a J-beta primer mix, a second PCR proceeded for about 7 to 12 cycles. TCRdb used MiXCR to reprocess the 5' RACE reads, holding one entry per CDR3 protein. The sample records hundreds of thousands of distinct CDR3 sequences, around two fifths being singletons. The chain links TRBV6-2 or TRBV6-3 to TRBJ2-3, with 10 bases fitting TRBD1. The specimen was blood. The sequence came from a man older than 75 in good health. As DNA, the CDR3 is TGTGCCAGCAGAGGGACAGGGGACACAGATACGCAGTATTTT. It is translated as CASRGTGDTDTQYF.